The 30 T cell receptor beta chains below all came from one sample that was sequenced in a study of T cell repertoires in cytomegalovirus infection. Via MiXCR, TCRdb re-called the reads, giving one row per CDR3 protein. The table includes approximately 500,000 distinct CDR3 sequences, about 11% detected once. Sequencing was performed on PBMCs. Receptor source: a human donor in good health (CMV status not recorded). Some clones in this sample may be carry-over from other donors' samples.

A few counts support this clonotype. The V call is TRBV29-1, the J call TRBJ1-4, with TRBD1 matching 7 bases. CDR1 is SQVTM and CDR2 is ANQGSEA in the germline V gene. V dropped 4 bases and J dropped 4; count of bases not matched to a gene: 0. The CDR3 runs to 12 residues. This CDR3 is CSVGQGNEKLFF. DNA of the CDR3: TGCAGCGTTGGACAGGGTAATGAAAAACTGTTTTTT.

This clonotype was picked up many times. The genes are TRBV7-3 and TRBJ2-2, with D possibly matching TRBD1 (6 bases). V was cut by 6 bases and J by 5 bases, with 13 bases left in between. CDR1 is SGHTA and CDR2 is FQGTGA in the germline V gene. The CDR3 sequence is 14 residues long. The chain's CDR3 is CASRLQGRTGELFF. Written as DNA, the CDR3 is TGTGCCAGCAGATTACAGGGCAGAACCGGGGAGCTGTTTTTT.

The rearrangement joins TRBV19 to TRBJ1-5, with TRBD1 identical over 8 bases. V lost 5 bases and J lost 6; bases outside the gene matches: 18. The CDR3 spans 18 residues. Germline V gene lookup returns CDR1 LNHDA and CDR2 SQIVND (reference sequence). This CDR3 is CASSSIYHRNRGAQPQHF. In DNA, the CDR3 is TGTGCCAGTAGTTCGATCTACCACCGGAACAGGGGGGCTCAGCCCCAGCATTTT.

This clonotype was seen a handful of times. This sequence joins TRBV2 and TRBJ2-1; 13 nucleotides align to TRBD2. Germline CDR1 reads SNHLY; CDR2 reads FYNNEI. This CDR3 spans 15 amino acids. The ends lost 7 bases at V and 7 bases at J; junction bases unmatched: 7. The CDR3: CASIGLAGALNEQFF. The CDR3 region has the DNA TGTGCCAGCATCGGACTAGCGGGAGCTTTGAATGAGCAGTTCTTC. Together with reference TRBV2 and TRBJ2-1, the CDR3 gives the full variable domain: EPEVTQTPSHQVTQMGQEVILRCVPISNHLYFYWYRQILGQKVEFLVSFYNNEISEKSEIFDDQFSVERPDGSNFTLKIRSTKLEDSAMYFCASIGLAGALNEQFFGPGTRLTVL.

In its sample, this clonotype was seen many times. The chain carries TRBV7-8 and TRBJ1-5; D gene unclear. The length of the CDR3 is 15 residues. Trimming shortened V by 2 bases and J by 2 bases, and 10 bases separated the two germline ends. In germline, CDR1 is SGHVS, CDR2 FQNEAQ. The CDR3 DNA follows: TGTGCCAGCAGCTTAAAGCGGGGAGGCAATCAGCCCCAGCATTTT. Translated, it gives CASSLKRGGNQPQHF.

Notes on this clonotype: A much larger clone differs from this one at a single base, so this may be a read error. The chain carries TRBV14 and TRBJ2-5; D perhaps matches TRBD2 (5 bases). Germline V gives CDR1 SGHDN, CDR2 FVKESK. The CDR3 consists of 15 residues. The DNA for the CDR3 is TGTACCAGCAGCTTAACCCCAGCGGAGAGGGAGACCCAGTACTTC. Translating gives CTSSLTPAERETQYF.

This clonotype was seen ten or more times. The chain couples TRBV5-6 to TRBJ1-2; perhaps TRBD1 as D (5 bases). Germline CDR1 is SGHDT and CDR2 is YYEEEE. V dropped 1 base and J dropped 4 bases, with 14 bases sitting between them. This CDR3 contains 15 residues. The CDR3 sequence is CASSLPARDRYGYTF. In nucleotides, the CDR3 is TGTGCCAGCAGCTTGCCCGCCAGGGACCGCTATGGCTACACCTTC.

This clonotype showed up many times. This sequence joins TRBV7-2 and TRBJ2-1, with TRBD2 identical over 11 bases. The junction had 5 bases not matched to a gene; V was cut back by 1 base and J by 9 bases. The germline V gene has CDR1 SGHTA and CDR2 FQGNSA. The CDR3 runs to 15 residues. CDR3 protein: CASSLGTSGFGEQFF. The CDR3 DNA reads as TGTGCCAGCAGCTTAGGGACTAGCGGGTTTGGTGAGCAGTTCTTC.

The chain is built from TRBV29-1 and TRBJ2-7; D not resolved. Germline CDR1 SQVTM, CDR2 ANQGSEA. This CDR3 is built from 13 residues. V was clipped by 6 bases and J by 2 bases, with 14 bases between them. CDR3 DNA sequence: TGCAGCGTCTCAGGATCTAACCCCTACGAGCAGTACTTC. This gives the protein CSVSGSNPYEQYF.

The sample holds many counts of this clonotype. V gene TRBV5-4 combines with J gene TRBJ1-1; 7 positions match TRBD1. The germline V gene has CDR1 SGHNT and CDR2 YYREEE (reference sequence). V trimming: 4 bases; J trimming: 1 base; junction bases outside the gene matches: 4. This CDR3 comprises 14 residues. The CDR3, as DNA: TGTGCCAGCAGCAAGGGACAGAAGAACACTGAAGCTTTCTTT. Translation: CASSKGQKNTEAFF.

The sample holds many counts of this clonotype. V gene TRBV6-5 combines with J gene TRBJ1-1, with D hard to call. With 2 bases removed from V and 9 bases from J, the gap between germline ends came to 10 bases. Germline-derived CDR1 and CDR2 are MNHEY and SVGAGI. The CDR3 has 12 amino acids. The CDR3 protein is CASSYQDGKAFF. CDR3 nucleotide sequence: TGTGCCAGCAGTTACCAGGACGGTAAAGCTTTCTTT.

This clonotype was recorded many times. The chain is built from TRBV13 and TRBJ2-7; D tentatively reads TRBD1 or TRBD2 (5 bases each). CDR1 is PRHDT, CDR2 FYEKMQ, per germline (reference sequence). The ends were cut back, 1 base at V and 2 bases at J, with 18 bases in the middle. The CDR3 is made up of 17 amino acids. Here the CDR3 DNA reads TGTGCCAGCAGCTTAGTAGTCGGTGGGCAGGGAGCCTACGAGCAGTACTTC. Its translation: CASSLVVGGQGAYEQYF.

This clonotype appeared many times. The CDR3 coding sequence is TGCGCCAGCAGCTTGGGACAGGCCTTCTATGGCTACACCTTC. Translating gives CASSLGQAFYGYTF. The chain combines TRBV5-1 with TRBJ1-2; maybe TRBD1 (6 bases). V dropped 0 bases and J dropped 4 bases, with 10 bases sitting between them. The CDR3 covers 14 residues. The germline V gene has CDR1 SGHRS and CDR2 YFSETQ.

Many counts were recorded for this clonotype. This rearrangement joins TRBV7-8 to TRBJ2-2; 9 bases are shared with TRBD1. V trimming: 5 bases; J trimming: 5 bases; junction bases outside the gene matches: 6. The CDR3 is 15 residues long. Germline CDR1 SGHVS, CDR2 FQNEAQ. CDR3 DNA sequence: TGTGCCAGCAGCCCCGGGACAGGGAAAACCGGGGAGCTGTTTTTT. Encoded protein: CASSPGTGKTGELFF.

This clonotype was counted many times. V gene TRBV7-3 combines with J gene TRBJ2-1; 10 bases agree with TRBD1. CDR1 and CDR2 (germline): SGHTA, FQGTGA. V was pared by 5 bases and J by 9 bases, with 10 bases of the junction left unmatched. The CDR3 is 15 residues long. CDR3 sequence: CASSKDRGKSSEQFF. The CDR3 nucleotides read TGTGCCAGCAGCAAGGACAGGGGGAAGTCGAGTGAGCAGTTCTTC.

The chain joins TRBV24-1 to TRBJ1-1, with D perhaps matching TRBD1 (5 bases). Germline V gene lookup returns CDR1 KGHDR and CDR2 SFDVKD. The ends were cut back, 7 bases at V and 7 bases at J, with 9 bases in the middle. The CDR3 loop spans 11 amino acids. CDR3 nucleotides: TGTGCCACCAGATACAGGAATGAAGCTTTCTTT. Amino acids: CATRYRNEAFF.

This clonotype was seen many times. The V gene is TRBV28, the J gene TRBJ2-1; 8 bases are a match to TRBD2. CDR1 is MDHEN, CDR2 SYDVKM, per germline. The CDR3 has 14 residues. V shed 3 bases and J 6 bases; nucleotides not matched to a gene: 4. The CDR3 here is CASSFGGLGNEQFF. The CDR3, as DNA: TGTGCCAGCAGTTTCGGGGGACTAGGCAATGAGCAGTTCTTC.

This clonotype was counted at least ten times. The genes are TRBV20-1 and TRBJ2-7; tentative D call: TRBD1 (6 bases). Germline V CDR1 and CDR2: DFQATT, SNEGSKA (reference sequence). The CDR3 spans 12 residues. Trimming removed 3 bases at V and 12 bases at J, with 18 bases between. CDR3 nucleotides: TGCAGTGCTAGCCGGACAGACTCCGACTTGTACTTC. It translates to CSASRTDSDLYF.

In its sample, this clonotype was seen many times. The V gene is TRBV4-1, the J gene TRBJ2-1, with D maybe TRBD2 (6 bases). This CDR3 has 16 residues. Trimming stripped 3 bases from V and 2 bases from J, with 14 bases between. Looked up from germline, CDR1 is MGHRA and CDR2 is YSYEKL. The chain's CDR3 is CASSQDYLDPYNEQFF. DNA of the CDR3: TGCGCCAGCAGCCAGGACTACTTAGACCCCTACAATGAGCAGTTCTTC.

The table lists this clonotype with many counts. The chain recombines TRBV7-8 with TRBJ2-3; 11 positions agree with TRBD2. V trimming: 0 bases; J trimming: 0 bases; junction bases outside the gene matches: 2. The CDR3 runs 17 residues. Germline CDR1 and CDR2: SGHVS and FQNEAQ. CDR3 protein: CASSLASSGGSTDTQYF. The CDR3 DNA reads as TGTGCCAGCAGCTTAGCTTCTAGCGGGGGGAGCACAGATACGCAGTATTTT.

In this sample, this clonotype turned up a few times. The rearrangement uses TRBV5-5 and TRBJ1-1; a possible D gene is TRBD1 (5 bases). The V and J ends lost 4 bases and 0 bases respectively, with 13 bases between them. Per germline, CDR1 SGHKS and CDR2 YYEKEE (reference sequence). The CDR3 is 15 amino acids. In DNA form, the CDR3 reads TGTGCCAGCAGCCGTACAACGACAGTGAACACTGAAGCTTTCTTT. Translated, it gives CASSRTTTVNTEAFF.

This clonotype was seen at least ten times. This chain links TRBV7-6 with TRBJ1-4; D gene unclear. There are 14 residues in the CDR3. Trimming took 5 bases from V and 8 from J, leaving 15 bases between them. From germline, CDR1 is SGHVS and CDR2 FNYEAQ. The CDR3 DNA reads TGTGCCAGCAGCGCTCCTGGGGTCTCGGAAAAACTGTTTTTT. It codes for CASSAPGVSEKLFF.

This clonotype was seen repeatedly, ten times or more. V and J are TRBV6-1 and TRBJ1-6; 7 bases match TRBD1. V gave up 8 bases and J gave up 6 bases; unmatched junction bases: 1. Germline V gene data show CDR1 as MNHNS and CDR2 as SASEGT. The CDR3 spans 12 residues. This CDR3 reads CASEGANSPLHF. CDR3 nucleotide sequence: TGTGCCAGCGAGGGGGCTAATTCACCCCTCCACTTT.

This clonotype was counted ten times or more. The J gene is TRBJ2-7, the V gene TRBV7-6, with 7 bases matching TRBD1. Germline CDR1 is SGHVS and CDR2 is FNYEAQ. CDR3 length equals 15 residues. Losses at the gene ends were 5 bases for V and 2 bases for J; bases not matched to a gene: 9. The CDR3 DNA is TGTGCCAGCAGCATCCGGACAGGTGGGACCTACGAGCAGTACTTC. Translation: CASSIRTGGTYEQYF.

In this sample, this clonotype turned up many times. CDR3 DNA sequence: TGTGCCAGCAGTGAAGCGGGGACAGGCTTCTACAACACTGAAGCTTTCTTT. Protein: CASSEAGTGFYNTEAFF. The chain is built from TRBV6-1 and TRBJ1-1, with TRBD1 matching over 8 bases. Trimming took 0 bases from V and 2 from J; bases not matched to a gene: 8. Germline CDR1 reads MNHNS; CDR2 reads SASEGT. This CDR3 contains 17 residues.

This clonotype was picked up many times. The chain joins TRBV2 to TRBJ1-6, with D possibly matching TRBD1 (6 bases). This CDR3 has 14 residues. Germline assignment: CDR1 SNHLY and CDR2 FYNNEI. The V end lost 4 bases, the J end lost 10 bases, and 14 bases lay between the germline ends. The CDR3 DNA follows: TGTGCCAGCAGTGTTGGGCAGGGGCTGTCACCCCTCCACTTT. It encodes CASSVGQGLSPLHF.

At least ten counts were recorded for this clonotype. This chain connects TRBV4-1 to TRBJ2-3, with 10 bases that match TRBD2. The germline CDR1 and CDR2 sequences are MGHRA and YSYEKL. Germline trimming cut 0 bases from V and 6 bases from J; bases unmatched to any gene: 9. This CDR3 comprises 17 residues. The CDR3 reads CASSQDWVSGGADTQYF. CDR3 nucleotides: TGCGCCAGCAGCCAAGACTGGGTGAGCGGGGGGGCTGATACGCAGTATTTT.

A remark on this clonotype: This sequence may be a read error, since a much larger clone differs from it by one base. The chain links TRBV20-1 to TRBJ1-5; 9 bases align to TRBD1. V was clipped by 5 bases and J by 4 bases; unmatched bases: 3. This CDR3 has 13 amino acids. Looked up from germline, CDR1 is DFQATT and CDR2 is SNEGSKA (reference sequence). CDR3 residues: CSAYGTGNQPQHF. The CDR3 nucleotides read TGCAGTGCTTACGGGACAGGGAATCAGCCCCAGCATTTT.

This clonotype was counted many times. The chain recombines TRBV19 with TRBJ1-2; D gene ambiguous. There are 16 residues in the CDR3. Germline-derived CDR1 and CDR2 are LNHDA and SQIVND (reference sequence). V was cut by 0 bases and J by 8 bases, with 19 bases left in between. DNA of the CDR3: TGTGCCAGTAGTATAGACGGCCATTGGGGTCAGAGCGGCTACACCTTC. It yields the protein CASSIDGHWGQSGYTF. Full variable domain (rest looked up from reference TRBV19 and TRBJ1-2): DGGITQSPKYLFRKEGQNVTLSCEQNLNHDAMYWYRQDPGQGLRLIYYSQIVNDFQKGDIAEGYSVSREKKESFPLTVTSAQKNPTAFYLCASSIDGHWGQSGYTFGSGTRLTVV.

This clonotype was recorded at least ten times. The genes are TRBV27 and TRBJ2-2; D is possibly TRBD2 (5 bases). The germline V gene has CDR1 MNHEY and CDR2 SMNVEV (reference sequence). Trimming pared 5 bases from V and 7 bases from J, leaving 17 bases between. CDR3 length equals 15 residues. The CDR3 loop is CASSPPPSLVGELFF. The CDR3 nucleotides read TGTGCCAGCAGTCCTCCCCCTAGCTTGGTCGGGGAGCTGTTTTTT.